The 8 T cell receptor beta chains below all came from one sample that was sequenced in a study of beta chain features in type 1 diabetes. Reverse transcribing all isolated RNA meant expressed TCRB transcripts were sequenced. Clones were sequenced by immunoSEQ multiplex PCR, and TCRdb holds only the in-frame ones, with some missing. This sample has about 900,000 clones, with roughly 17% found just once. Sequenced material: naive CD4+ T cells from blood. These receptor sequences come from a woman between 18 and 29 years old in good health.

This clone was recorded a few times. V and J are TRBV6-6 and TRBJ1-5; 9 nucleotides align to TRBD1. Trimming cost V 10 bases and J 7 bases; bases outside gene matches: 8. Germline V gene sequence: CDR1 MNHNY, CDR2 SVGAGI (reference sequence). The CDR3 runs 13 residues. CDR3 in amino acids: CAIRRTGEQPQHF. The CDR3 nucleotides read TGTGCCATACGACGGACAGGGGAACAGCCCCAGCATTTT.

This clone has a handful of counts. This chain joins TRBV21-1 and TRBJ2-7; TRBD2 was called by the table and not checked on the DNA. TRBV21-1 represents a pseudogene. The CDR3 consists of 19 residues. The CDR3: CASSKVPPTSARKSYEQYF. In nucleotides, the CDR3 is TGTGCCAGCAGCAAAGTACCACCGACTAGCGCGAGAAAATCCTACGAGCAGTACTTC.

This clone has a handful of counts. The chain combines TRBV7-9 with TRBJ2-7; TRBD1 matches at 8 bases. V shed 2 bases and J 2 bases; nucleotides not matched to a gene: 8. The germline gives CDR1 SEHNR, CDR2 FQNEAQ (reference sequence). The CDR3 loop spans 16 amino acids. CDR3 protein: CASSLSLGTGAYEQYF. CDR3 nucleotides: TGTGCCAGCAGCTTATCCCTTGGGACAGGCGCCTACGAGCAGTACTTC.

This clone was detected only a few times. The chain carries TRBV4-3 and TRBJ1-3; D not resolved. CDR1 is LGHNA, CDR2 YSLEER, per germline. V was trimmed by 2 bases and J by 0 bases, leaving 8 bases between them. The CDR3 contains 15 residues. CDR3 DNA sequence: TGCGCCAGCAGCCAAAGCCGTGCCTCTGGAAACACCATATATTTT. Residues: CASSQSRASGNTIYF.

The chain employs TRBV19 and TRBJ1-5, with D possibly TRBD1 on 6 matching bases. Germline V gene sequence: CDR1 LNHDA, CDR2 SQIVND (reference sequence). CDR3 length: 15 amino acids. V lost 7 bases, J lost 7 bases, and 20 bases lay in between. The DNA of the CDR3 is TGTGCCAGTAAGTTCTCCTCGCAGGGGCTCCAGCCCCAGCATTTT. Residues: CASKFSSQGLQPQHF.

This clone has just a few counts. The chain uses TRBV5-6 and TRBJ2-2; possible D gene TRBD1, 5 bases. CDR3 length: 17 amino acids. The V and J ends lost 4 bases and 1 base respectively, with 17 bases between them. CDR1 is SGHDT and CDR2 is YYEEEE in the germline V gene. CDR3 protein: CASSRRFGQGNTGELFF. CDR3 nucleotides: TGTGCCAGCAGCAGGCGGTTCGGGCAGGGGAACACCGGGGAGCTGTTTTTT.

This rearrangement joins TRBV20-1 to TRBJ1-5; D is unclear. Germline V gene sequence: CDR1 DFQATT, CDR2 SNEGSKA (reference sequence). V was cut by 4 bases and J by 4 bases, with 5 bases left in between. This CDR3 has 11 residues. The CDR3 spells CSAIENQPQHF. CDR3 coding DNA: TGCAGTGCTATTGAGAATCAGCCCCAGCATTTT.

J is TRBJ2-7 and V is TRBV7-2, with D possibly being TRBD2 (5 bases). This CDR3 contains 16 residues. V shed 5 bases and J shed 3 bases, with 20 bases lying between them. The V gene's germline CDR1 is SGHTA and CDR2 FQGNSA. The CDR3 sequence is CASSRPAGVLVYEQYF. In DNA form, the CDR3 reads TGTGCCAGCAGCCGCCCTGCCGGGGTTTTGGTCTACGAGCAGTACTTC.